A selection of T cell receptor beta chains follows, all from one sample in a study of T cells after yellow fever vaccination. TCRdb re-called the 5' RACE reads with MiXCR, one entry per CDR3 protein. This table holds approximately 250,000 distinct CDR3 sequences, approximately 5.2% found once. Sample: CD4+ T cells sorted from PBMCs, taken on the day of the yellow fever booster vaccination. The receptors were gathered from a young man who received the YFV17D yellow fever vaccine. The CDR3 runs from the conserved cysteine through the conserved F or W. A D gene is named only where the DNA matches it firmly. Clone size is shown for a subset of rows, as once, few, many or a class of expanded clone.

j_call clone_size d_call v_call cdr3_nt cdr3_aa
TRBJ1-5 - - TRBV4-2 TGTGCCAGCAGCCAAGTTGAGGCTTTCAATCAGCCCCAGCATTTT CASSQVEAFNQPQHF
TRBJ1-2 - - TRBV5-1 TGCGCCAGCAGCTTGAGTGGAGGGGCTGACTATGGCTACACCTTC CASSLSGGADYGYTF
TRBJ1-1 many - TRBV5-6 TGTGCCAGCAGCTTTTGGGCGAACACTGAAGCTTTCTTT CASSFWANTEAFF
TRBJ2-1 - - TRBV7-3 TGTGCCAGCAGCTTATGGGGTAGCTCCTACAATGAGCAGTTCTTC CASSLWGSSYNEQFF
TRBJ2-3 few - TRBV7-9 TGTGCCAGCAGGAAGGGAGATACGCAGTATTTT CASRKGDTQYF
TRBJ1-2 - TRBD1 TRBV5-1 TGCGCCAGCAGCTTGGTGGGACAGTTCTATGGCTACACCTTC CASSLVGQFYGYTF
TRBJ2-1 few TRBD2 TRBV6-2/TRBV6-3 TGTGCCAGCTACCCTGGCGGGGGGGCCTATGAGCAGTTCTTC CASYPGGGAYEQFF
TRBJ2-2 many TRBD1 TRBV20-1 TGCAGTGCCCGGGACAGGGGCAACACCGGGGAGCTGTTTTTT CSARDRGNTGELFF
TRBJ2-5 many - TRBV12-3/TRBV12-4 TGTGCCAGCAGTTTATTTCAGCTGGGAGAGACCCAGTACTTC CASSLFQLGETQYF
TRBJ1-4 - TRBD1 TRBV7-9 TGTGCCAGCAGCTTACCGGACAGGGAGGAACTGTTTTTT CASSLPDREELFF
TRBJ2-4 - - TRBV20-1 TGCAGTGCTAGGGGCGGCCCAGCCAAAAACATTCAGTACTTC CSARGGPAKNIQYF
TRBJ1-5 many - TRBV20-1 TGCAGTGCTAGGGACGCGGGGGGCAATCAGCCCCAGCATTTT CSARDAGGNQPQHF
TRBJ2-1 - - TRBV7-9 TGTGCCAGCAGCTTAGGAGGGATCTACAATGAGCAGTTCTTC CASSLGGIYNEQFF
TRBJ2-3 - TRBD1 TRBV12-5 TGTGCTAGTGGCCAGGACAGGGCCACAGATACGCAGTATTTT CASGQDRATDTQYF
TRBJ2-3 few - TRBV29-1 TGCAGCGTTGCTCTCACAGATACGCAGTATTTT CSVALTDTQYF
TRBJ1-1 few TRBD1 TRBV18 TGTGCCAGCTCAAAAGGGACAGAGAACACTGAAGCTTTCTTT CASSKGTENTEAFF
TRBJ2-6 few - TRBV5-1 TGCGCCAGCAGTCTCGGACGGCTTCCATCTGGGGCCAACGTCCTGACTTTC CASSLGRLPSGANVLTF
TRBJ1-5 - - TRBV7-3 TGTGCCAGCAGCTTAAAGTACGATGCATGCAGGCTCCTAAGGTGTCAGCCCCAGCATTTT CASSLKYDACRLLRCQPQHF
TRBJ1-5 many - TRBV3-1 TGTGCCAGCAGCCAAGCCGGGACGGCTATTCAGCCCCAGCATTTT CASSQAGTAIQPQHF
TRBJ1-2 few - TRBV18 TGTGCCAGCTCACCCTTGAACAACTATGGCTACACCTTC CASSPLNNYGYTF
TRBJ1-6 - - TRBV5-1 TGCGCCAGCAGCTGGCCTGATTCACCCCTCCACTTT CASSWPDSPLHF
TRBJ2-7 few - TRBV27 TGTGCCAGCAGTTCCCGGGGAGGTTACTACGAGCAGTACTTC CASSSRGGYYEQYF
TRBJ1-5 many - TRBV2 TGTGCCAGCAGTTTGGGGGGCCGTCAGCCCCAGCATTTT CASSLGGRQPQHF
TRBJ1-2 - TRBD1 TRBV20-1 TGCAGTGCGTCCGGGACAGGTGGATCTAACTATGGCTACACCTTC CSASGTGGSNYGYTF
TRBJ2-5 - - TRBV3-1 TGTGCCAGCAGCCAAGAGTTGACCCAGTACTTC CASSQELTQYF
TRBJ1-5 many - TRBV5-1 TGCGCCAGCAGCTTGGACGGGAGGGCCGGTGATCAGCCCCAGCATTTT CASSLDGRAGDQPQHF
TRBJ1-6 - - TRBV15 TGTGCCACCAGCAATATACGGGGAGAAGGCTCACCCCTCCACTTT CATSNIRGEGSPLHF
TRBJ1-2 few - TRBV5-1 TGCGCCAGCAGCCAACTGGACCCGGGAGGCTACACCTTC CASSQLDPGGYTF
TRBJ2-5 - TRBD2 TRBV20-1 TGCAGTGCTAGAGATCTAGCGGGGGGAAGAGAGACCCAGTACTTC CSARDLAGGRETQYF
TRBJ2-2 few - TRBV24-1 TGTGCCACCAGTGATTTGTGGGCAGATTACACCGGGGAGCTGTTTTTT CATSDLWADYTGELFF
TRBJ2-5 - - TRBV7-2 TGTGCCAGCAGCTTCCCGACAGCACAAGAGACCCAGTACTTC CASSFPTAQETQYF
TRBJ1-5 few - TRBV9 TGTGCCAGCAGCGTAGATACGAGAAGTCAGCCCCAGCATTTT CASSVDTRSQPQHF